This TCR beta chain was identified in a study of shared clonotypes between healthy human individuals. Study as a whole: Researchers assigned three CD4 naive, three CD4 memory, two CD8 naive and one CD8 memory plate to each donor. Overall study findings and caveats: Naive subsets typically showed greater estimated richness than memory subsets.

Across several immunoSEQ plates, the genomic DNA of each subset was split evenly. Method: immunoSEQ multiplex PCR; TCRdb's copy keeps in-frame clones and lacks some. This sample yields roughly 850,000 clones, of which about 96% are seen a single time; less than 0.25% belongs to the top ten. V was trimmed by 4 bases and J by 2 bases, leaving 13 bases between them. Germline V lookup: CDR1 SGDLS, CDR2 YYNGEE. The CDR3 is 15 amino acids. Naivety among CD8 cells was defined by CD45RO negativity and positive CCR7 selection, thereby excluding terminally differentiated effector memory CD45RA+ cells. In regard to this clone: Its target is unknown.

Sample: naive CD8+ T cells sorted from blood. This sequence was found in a young man in good health. The gene calls are TRBV9 and TRBJ2-1; a possible D gene is TRBD2 (7 bases). The CDR3 coding sequence is TGTGCCAGCAGCTCCCCCGGGGGGCCCTACAATGAGCAGTTCTTC. Protein product: CASSSPGGPYNEQFF.